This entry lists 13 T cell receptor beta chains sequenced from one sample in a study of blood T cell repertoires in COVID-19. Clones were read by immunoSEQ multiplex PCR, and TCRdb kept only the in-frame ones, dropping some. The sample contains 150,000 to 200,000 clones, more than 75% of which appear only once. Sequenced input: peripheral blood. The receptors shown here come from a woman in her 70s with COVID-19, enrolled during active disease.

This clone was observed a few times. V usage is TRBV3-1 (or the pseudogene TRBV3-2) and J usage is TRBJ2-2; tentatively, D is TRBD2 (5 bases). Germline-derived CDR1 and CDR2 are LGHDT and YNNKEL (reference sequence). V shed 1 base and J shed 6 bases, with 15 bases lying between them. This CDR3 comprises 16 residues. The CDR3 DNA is TGTGCCAGCAGCCAAGTGGGCCCGGGGAAGGCCGGGGAGCTGTTTTTT. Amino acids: CASSQVGPGKAGELFF.

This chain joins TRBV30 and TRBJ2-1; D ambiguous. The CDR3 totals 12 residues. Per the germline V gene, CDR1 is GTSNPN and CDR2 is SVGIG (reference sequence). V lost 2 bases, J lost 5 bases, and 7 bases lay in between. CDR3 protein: CAWSPQDNEQFF. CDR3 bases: TGTGCCTGGAGTCCCCAGGACAATGAGCAGTTCTTC.

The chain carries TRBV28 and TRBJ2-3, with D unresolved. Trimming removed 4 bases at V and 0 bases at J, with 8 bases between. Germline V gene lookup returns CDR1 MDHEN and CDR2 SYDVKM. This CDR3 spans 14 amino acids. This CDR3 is CASSYGTSTDTQYF. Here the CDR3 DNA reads TGTGCCAGCAGTTACGGTACTAGCACAGATACGCAGTATTTT.

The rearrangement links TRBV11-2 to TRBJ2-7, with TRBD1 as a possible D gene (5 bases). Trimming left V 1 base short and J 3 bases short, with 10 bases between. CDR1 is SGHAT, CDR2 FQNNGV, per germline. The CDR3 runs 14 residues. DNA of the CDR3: TGTGCCAGCAGCTTAGCGCAGGGCTACTACGAGCAGTACTTC. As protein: CASSLAQGYYEQYF.

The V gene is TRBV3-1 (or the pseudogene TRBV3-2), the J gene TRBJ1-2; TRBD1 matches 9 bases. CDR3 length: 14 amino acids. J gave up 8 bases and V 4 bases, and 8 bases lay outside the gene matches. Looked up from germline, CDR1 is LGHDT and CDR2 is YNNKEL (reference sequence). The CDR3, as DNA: TGTGCCAGCAGCCCAATGGACAGGGGAGGGGGCTACACCTTC. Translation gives CASSPMDRGGGYTF.

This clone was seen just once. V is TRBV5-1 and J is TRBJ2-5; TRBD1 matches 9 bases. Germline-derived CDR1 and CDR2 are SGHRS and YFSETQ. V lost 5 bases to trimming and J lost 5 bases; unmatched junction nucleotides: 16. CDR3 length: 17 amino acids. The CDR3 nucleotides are TGCGCCAGCAGTAGCAGCCCATACAGGGGGCGCGGTGAGACCCAGTACTTC. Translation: CASSSSPYRGRGETQYF. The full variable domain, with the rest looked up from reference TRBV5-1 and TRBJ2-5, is KAGVTQTPRYLIKTRGQQVTLSCSPISGHRSVSWYQQTPGQGLQFLFEYFSETQRNKGNFPGRFSGRQFSNSRSEMNVSTLELGDSALYLCASSSSPYRGRGETQYFGPGTRLLVL.

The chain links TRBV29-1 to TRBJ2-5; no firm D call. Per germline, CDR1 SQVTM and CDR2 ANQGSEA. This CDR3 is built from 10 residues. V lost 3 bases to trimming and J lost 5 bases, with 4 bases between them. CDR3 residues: CSVDGETQYF. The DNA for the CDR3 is TGCAGCGTTGACGGGGAGACCCAGTACTTC.

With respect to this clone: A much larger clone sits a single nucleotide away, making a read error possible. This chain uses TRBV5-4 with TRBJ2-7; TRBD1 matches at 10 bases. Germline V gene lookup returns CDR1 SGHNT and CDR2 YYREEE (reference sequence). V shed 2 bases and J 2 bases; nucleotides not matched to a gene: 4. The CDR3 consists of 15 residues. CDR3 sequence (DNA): TGTGCCAGCAGCTTCGACAGGGGGCAAACCTACGAGCAGTACTTC. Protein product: CASSFDRGQTYEQYF.

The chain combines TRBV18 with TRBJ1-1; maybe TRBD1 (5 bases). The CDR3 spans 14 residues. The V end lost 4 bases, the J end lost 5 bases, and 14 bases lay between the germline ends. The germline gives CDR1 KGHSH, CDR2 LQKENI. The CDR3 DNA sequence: TGTGCCAGCTCACAACTTGGAGGGGAGACTGAAGCTTTCTTT. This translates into CASSQLGGETEAFF. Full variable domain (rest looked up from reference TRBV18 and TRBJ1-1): NAGVMQNPRHLVRRRGQEARLRCSPMKGHSHVYWYRQLPEEGLKFMVYLQKENIIDESGMPKERFSAEFPKEGPSILRIQQVVRGDSAAYFCASSQLGGETEAFFGQGTRLTVV.

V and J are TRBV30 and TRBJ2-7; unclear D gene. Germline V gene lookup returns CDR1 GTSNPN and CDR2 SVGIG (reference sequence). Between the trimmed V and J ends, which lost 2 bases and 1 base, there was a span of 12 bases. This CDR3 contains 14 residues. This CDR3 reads CAWSPSQFSYEQYF. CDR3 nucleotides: TGTGCCTGGAGTCCAAGTCAGTTTTCCTACGAGCAGTACTTC. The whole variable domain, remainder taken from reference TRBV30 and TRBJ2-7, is SQTIHQWPATLVQPVGSPLSLECTVEGTSNPNLYWYRQAAGRGLQLLFYSVGIGQISSEVPQNLSASRPQDRQFILSSKKLLLSDSGFYLCAWSPSQFSYEQYFGPGTRLTVT.

For the CDR3, the DNA is TGCGCCAGCAGCTTGGAGTTGGACAGGGGATATGGCTACACCTTC. Its protein product is CASSLELDRGYGYTF. The rearrangement uses TRBV5-1 and TRBJ1-2; 9 nucleotides align to TRBD1. The V gene's germline CDR1 is SGHRS and CDR2 YFSETQ. This CDR3 comprises 15 residues. Trimming removed 0 bases from V and 5 bases from J; junction bases left unmatched: 5.

CDR3 sequence (DNA): TGTGCCAGCAGCCGACCAAAAACACTAACCCTTTATGGCTACACCTTC. As protein: CASSRPKTLTLYGYTF. This chain links TRBV13 with TRBJ1-2; D ambiguous. The CDR3 covers 16 residues. The ends were cut back, 5 bases at V and 5 bases at J, with 21 bases in the middle. Germline CDR1 reads PRHDT; CDR2 reads FYEKMQ (reference sequence).

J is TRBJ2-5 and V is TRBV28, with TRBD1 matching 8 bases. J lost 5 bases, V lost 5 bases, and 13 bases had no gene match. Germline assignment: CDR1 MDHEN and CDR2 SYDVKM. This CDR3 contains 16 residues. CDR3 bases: TGTGCCAGCAGTCCAAGACAGGGGATTCGAAGGGAGACCCAGTACTTC. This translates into CASSPRQGIRRETQYF. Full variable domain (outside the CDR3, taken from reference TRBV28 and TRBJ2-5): DVKVTQSSRYLVKRTGEKVFLECVQDMDHENMFWYRQDPGLGLRLIYFSYDVKMKEKGDIPEGYSVSREKKERFSLILESASTNQTSMYLCASSPRQGIRRETQYFGPGTRLLVL.